This TCR beta chain was profiled in a study of T-cell reconstitution after alpha-beta-depleted transplantation in children. Study results and limitations: The high TCRbeta diversity at day 60 in some patients came from surviving recipient T cells and thymic progenitors. The authors attributed T-cell counts and diversity one year after transplant mostly to newly produced T cells. Two months or so post-transplant, alpha-beta T cells reportedly derived from several hundred expanded graft clones.

The CDR3 loop spans 13 amino acids. V gave up 5 bases and J gave up 5 bases; unmatched junction bases: 3. Germline values: CDR1 SGHAT, CDR2 FQNNGV. Using unique molecular identifiers, the investigators prepared the TCRbeta library. Via MiXCR, TCRdb re-called the PCR reads, giving one row per CDR3 protein. The sample lists 85,000 to 120,000 distinct CDR3 sequences, under 7% occurring once. This clonotype was picked up many times. The antigen is undetermined. The receptor was isolated from a female patient between 2 and 15 years old who had a stem cell transplant for Fanconi anemia, so the T cells may come from the graft donor. The V call is TRBV11-2, the J call TRBJ2-3; 8 nucleotides align to TRBD1. The material sequenced was PBMCs, mostly from graft donor cells, taken 60 days after TCRalphabeta/CD19-depleted stem cell transplant. CDR3 coding DNA: TGTGCCAGCAGCAGGGGACAGGTAGATACGCAGTATTTT. Translating it yields CASSRGQVDTQYF.